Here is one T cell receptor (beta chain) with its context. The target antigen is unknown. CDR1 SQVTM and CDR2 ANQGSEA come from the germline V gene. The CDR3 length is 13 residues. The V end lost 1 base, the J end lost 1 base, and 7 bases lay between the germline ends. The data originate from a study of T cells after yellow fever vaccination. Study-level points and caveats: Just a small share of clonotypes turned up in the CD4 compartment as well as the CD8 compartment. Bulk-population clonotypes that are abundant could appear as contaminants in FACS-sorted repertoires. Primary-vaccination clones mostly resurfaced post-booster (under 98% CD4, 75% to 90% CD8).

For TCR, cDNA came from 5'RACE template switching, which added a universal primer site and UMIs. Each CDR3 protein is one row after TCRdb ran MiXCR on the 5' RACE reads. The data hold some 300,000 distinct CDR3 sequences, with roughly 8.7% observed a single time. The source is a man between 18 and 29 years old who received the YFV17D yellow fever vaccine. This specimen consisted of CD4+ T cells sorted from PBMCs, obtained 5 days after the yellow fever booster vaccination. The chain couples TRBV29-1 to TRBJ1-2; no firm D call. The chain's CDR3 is CSVEGALNYGYTF. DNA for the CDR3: TGCAGCGTTGAAGGTGCCCTTAACTATGGCTACACCTTC.